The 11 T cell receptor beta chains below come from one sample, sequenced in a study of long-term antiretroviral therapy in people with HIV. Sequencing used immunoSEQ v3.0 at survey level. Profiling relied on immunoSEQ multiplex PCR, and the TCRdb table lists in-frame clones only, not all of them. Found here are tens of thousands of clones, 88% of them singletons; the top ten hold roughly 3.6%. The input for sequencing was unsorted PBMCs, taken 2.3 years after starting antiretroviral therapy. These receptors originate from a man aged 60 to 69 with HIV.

CDR3 in DNA: TGTGCCAGCAGTTTACTGAAAGAGACCCAGTACTTC. It specifies CASSLLKETQYF. The genes are TRBV27 and TRBJ2-5; D remains unclear. The CDR3 runs 12 residues. Trimming shortened V by 2 bases and J by 3 bases, and 4 bases separated the two germline ends. Germline V lookup: CDR1 MNHEY, CDR2 SMNVEV (reference sequence).

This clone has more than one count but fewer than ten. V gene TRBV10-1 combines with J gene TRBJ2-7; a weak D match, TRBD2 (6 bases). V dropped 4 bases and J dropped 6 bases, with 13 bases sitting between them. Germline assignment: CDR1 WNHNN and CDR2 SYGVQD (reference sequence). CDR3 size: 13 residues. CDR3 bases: TGCGCCAGCAGTGCTCCGGGAGATGTCGAGCAGTACTTC. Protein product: CASSAPGDVEQYF.

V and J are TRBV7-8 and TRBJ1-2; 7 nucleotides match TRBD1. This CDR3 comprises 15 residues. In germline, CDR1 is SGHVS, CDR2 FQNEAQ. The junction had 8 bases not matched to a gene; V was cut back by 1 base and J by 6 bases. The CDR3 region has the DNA TGTGCCAGCAGCTTAGGTGGAGGGGGCGTCCATGGCTACACCTTC. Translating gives CASSLGGGGVHGYTF.

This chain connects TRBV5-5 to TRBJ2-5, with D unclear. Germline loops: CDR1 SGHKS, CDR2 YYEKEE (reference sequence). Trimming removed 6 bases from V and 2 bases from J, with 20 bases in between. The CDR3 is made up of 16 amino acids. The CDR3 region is CASTLTFSSLQETQYF. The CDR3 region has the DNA TGTGCCAGCACCCTAACCTTCAGTAGCCTTCAAGAGACCCAGTACTTC.

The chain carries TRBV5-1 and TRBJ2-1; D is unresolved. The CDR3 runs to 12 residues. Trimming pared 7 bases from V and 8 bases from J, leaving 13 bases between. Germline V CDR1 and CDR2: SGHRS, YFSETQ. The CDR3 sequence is CASSSEIHEQFF. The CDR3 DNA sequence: TGCGCCAGCTCCTCAGAAATCCATGAGCAGTTCTTC.

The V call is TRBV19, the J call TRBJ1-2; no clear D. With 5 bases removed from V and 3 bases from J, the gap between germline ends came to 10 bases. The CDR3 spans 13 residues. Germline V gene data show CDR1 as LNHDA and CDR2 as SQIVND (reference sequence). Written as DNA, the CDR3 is TGTGCCAGTAGTGGAGCCGGGTACTATGGCTACACCTTC. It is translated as CASSGAGYYGYTF.

This CDR3 reads CASSSYAGIDSPLHF. The DNA of the CDR3 is TGCGCCAGCAGCTCCTATGCCGGGATCGATTCACCCCTCCACTTT. The chain recombines TRBV5-1 with TRBJ1-6; D unclear. There are 15 residues in the CDR3. Germline CDR1 and CDR2: SGHRS and YFSETQ. V was cut by 3 bases and J by 8 bases, with 15 bases left in between.

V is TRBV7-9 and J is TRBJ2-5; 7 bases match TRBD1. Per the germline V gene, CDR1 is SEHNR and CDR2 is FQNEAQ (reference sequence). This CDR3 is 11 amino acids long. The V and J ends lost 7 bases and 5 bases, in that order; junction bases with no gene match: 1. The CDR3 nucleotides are TGTGCCAGCAACAGGGGTGAGACCCAGTACTTC. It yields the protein CASNRGETQYF.

CDR3 bases: TGTGCCAGCAGGTCCGGGGGTGAACAAGAGACCCAGTACTTC. Its protein is CASRSGGEQETQYF. The rearrangement uses TRBV7-8 and TRBJ2-5; a weak D match, TRBD2 (6 bases). The CDR3 spans 14 residues. The V gene lost 6 bases and the J gene lost 2 bases, with 13 bases spanning the gap. Germline V gene lookup returns CDR1 SGHVS and CDR2 FQNEAQ.

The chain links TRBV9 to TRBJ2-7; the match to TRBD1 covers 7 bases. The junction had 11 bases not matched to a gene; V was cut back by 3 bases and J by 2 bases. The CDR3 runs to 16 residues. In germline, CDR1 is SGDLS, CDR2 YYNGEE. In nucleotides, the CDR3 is TGTGCCAGCAGCGCAACAGGGGCCACGGAACCCTACGAGCAGTACTTC. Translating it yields CASSATGATEPYEQYF.

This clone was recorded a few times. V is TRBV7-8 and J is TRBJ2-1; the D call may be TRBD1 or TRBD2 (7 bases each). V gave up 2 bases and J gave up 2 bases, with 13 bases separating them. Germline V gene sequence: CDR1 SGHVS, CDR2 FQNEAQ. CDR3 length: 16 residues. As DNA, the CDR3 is TGTGCCAGCAGCTTACAGGGGGGGAACACCTACAATGAGCAGTTCTTC. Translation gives CASSLQGGNTYNEQFF.